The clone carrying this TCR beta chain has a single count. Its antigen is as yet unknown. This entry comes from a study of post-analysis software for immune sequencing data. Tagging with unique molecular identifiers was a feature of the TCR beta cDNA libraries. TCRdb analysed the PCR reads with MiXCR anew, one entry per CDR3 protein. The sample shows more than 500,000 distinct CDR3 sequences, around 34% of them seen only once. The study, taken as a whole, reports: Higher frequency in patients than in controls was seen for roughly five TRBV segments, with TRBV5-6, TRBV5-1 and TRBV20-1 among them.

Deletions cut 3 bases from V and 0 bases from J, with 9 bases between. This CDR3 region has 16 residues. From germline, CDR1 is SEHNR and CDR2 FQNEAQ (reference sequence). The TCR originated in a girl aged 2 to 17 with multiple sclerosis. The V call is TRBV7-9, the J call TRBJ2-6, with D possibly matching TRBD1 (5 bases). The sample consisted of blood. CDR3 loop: CASSFWGSSGANVLTF. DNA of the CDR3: TGTGCCAGCAGCTTCTGGGGCAGCTCTGGGGCCAACGTCCTGACTTTC.